One sample yielded the 17 T cell receptor beta chains listed below, sequenced in a study of PD-1 blockade in classical Hodgkin lymphoma. Data came from immunoSEQ multiplex PCR; TCRdb stores just in-frame clones and leaves some out. The table lists about 35,000 clones, more than 80% of them singletons. With no exception, relapse followed autologous stem cell transplantation in all patients, and brentuximab vedotin exposure varied. Magnetic negative selection of thawed PBMCs was the method by which CD4+ T cells were purified. Sequencing was performed on CD4+ T cells from blood, taken at baseline. All receptors come from a human donor with classical Hodgkin lymphoma.

This chain links TRBV5-4 with TRBJ2-7; 11 nucleotides line up with TRBD2. There are 16 residues in the CDR3. J was trimmed by 1 base and V by 2 bases; bases with no gene match: 5. CDR1 SGHNT and CDR2 YYREEE come from the germline V gene (reference sequence). This CDR3 reads CASSFPLAGGSYEQYF. CDR3 coding DNA: TGTGCCAGCAGCTTCCCCCTAGCGGGAGGATCCTACGAGCAGTACTTC.

The chain is built from TRBV29-1 and TRBJ2-3; unclear D gene. Trimming left V 4 bases short and J 2 bases short, with 7 bases between. Germline V gives CDR1 SQVTM, CDR2 ANQGSEA. The CDR3 length is 12 residues. This CDR3 reads CSVGEITDTQYF. CDR3 sequence (DNA): TGCAGCGTTGGAGAGATCACAGATACGCAGTATTTT.

The gene calls are TRBV5-1 and TRBJ2-7; D gene unclear. The V gene lost 1 base and the J gene lost 6 bases, with 14 bases spanning the gap. This CDR3 has 14 amino acids. The germline V gene encodes CDR1 SGHRS and CDR2 YFSETQ. The CDR3, as DNA: TGCGCCAGCAGCTTGTACGTCCTCCTAGGCGAGCAGTACTTC. As protein: CASSLYVLLGEQYF.

The chain has TRBV11-2 and TRBJ2-2, with 12 bases identical to TRBD1. V lost 6 bases and J lost 5; bases outside the gene matches: 10. The CDR3 length is 17 residues. CDR1 is SGHAT, CDR2 FQNNGV, per germline. As DNA, the CDR3 is TGTGCCAGCAGATCACAACGGGACAGGGGGCGGACCGGGGAGCTGTTTTTT. Protein sequence: CASRSQRDRGRTGELFF.

V and J are TRBV7-2 and TRBJ1-5; D may be TRBD1 (6 bases). The V end was cut by 5 bases, the J end by 0 bases, with 17 bases between. The CDR3 runs to 17 residues. Germline V gene sequence: CDR1 SGHTA, CDR2 FQGNSA. The CDR3 region is CASSPPPGTPSNQPQHF. CDR3 DNA: TGTGCCAGCAGCCCACCCCCCGGGACACCTAGCAATCAGCCCCAGCATTTT.

This clone was found a few times. The chain joins TRBV5-5 to TRBJ1-3; TRBD1 aligns across 9 bases. The junction had 4 bases not matched to a gene; V was cut back by 2 bases and J by 4 bases. There are 15 residues in the CDR3. Germline-derived CDR1 and CDR2 are SGHKS and YYEKEE (reference sequence). The CDR3 loop is CASSLLTGGGNTIYF. DNA for the CDR3: TGTGCCAGCAGCTTACTGACAGGGGGAGGAAACACCATATATTTT.

This rearrangement joins TRBV5-5 to TRBJ1-3, with TRBD1 identical over 7 bases. V lost 1 base and J lost 4; bases outside the gene matches: 8. CDR3 size: 16 residues. Germline CDR1 reads SGHKS; CDR2 reads YYEKEE (reference sequence). The CDR3 protein is CASSLFTGESGNTIYF. The CDR3 coding sequence is TGTGCCAGCAGCTTGTTCACAGGGGAGTCGGGAAACACCATATATTTT.

This clone has just a few counts. The chain joins TRBV6-5 to TRBJ1-2; 8 bases line up with TRBD1. Trimming cost V 5 bases and J 4 bases; bases outside gene matches: 9. This CDR3 spans 15 amino acids. Germline V gene sequence: CDR1 MNHEY, CDR2 SVGAGI. The CDR3 nucleotides are TGTGCCAGCAGTCAAAACAGGGGGACGACCTATGGCTACACCTTC. It codes for CASSQNRGTTYGYTF.

The V gene is TRBV5-1, the J gene TRBJ2-3, with TRBD2 identical over 8 bases. The germline gives CDR1 SGHRS, CDR2 YFSETQ. The CDR3 consists of 18 residues. Trimming at V came to 0 bases and at J to 1 base, leaving 10 bases not matched to a gene. CDR3: CASSLGPLLLAGTDTQYF. In nucleotides, the CDR3 is TGCGCCAGCAGCTTGGGCCCCCTCCTACTAGCGGGCACAGATACGCAGTATTTT.

V gene TRBV6-5 combines with J gene TRBJ2-1, with a possible D match to TRBD1 (6 bases). The length of the CDR3 is 14 residues. Germline V lookup: CDR1 MNHEY, CDR2 SVGAGI. Trimming cost V 4 bases and J 5 bases, with 12 bases left between them. The DNA for the CDR3 is TGTGCCAGCAGTTTCCGGGACACTGACAATGAGCAGTTCTTC. Protein sequence: CASSFRDTDNEQFF.

The genes are TRBV11-3 and TRBJ2-5; 7 bases agree with TRBD1. Germline V CDR1 and CDR2: SGHNT, YENEEA. The CDR3 loop spans 14 amino acids. V was clipped by 5 bases and J by 3 bases; unmatched bases: 6. In DNA, the CDR3 is TGTGCCAGCAGCCCACGGACAGGAGAAGAGACCCAGTACTTC. As protein: CASSPRTGEETQYF.

The chain combines TRBV11-3 with TRBJ2-1, with D perhaps matching TRBD1 or TRBD2 (5 bases each). Looked up from germline, CDR1 is SGHNT and CDR2 is YENEEA. V was shortened by 5 bases and J by 8 bases, with 22 bases between the two germline ends. The CDR3 covers 16 residues. The CDR3 reads CASSARGTHSSHEQFF. The CDR3 bases are TGTGCCAGCAGCGCCAGAGGGACCCACTCATCCCATGAGCAGTTCTTC.

This sequence joins TRBV18 and TRBJ2-7; tentative D call: TRBD1 (6 bases). This CDR3 is 13 amino acids long. Trimming stripped 8 bases from V and 3 bases from J, with 14 bases between. Germline CDR1 KGHSH, CDR2 LQKENI. CDR3 bases: TGTGCCAGCGCCGGGACATCGAACTACGAGCAGTACTTC. Its protein product is CASAGTSNYEQYF.

The J gene is TRBJ1-2, the V gene TRBV28, with TRBD1 matching 10 bases. Germline CDR1 is MDHEN and CDR2 is SYDVKM. CDR3 size: 14 residues. V was pared by 6 bases and J by 6 bases, with 7 bases of the junction left unmatched. The CDR3 sequence: CASRFAGTGDGYTF. The CDR3 region has the DNA TGTGCCAGCAGGTTCGCGGGGACAGGGGATGGCTACACCTTC.

The gene calls are TRBV18 and TRBJ2-7, with D perhaps TRBD1 or TRBD2 (5 bases each). Trimming left V 3 bases short and J 3 bases short, with 12 bases between. The CDR3 is 14 amino acids. Per the germline V gene, CDR1 is KGHSH and CDR2 is LQKENI. This CDR3 is CASSPSGAIYEQYF. CDR3 bases: TGTGCCAGCTCACCGTCCGGGGCCATCTACGAGCAGTACTTC.

This chain links TRBV19 with TRBJ1-1; D perhaps matches TRBD1 (6 bases). The CDR3 totals 13 residues. Trimming took 6 bases from V and 4 from J, leaving 12 bases between them. The germline gives CDR1 LNHDA, CDR2 SQIVND (reference sequence). The CDR3 nucleotides read TGTGCCAGTAGAAGGCGGGGGCCCACTGAAGCTTTCTTT. As protein: CASRRRGPTEAFF.

V and J are TRBV7-8 and TRBJ1-1, with D hard to call. The germline CDR1 and CDR2 sequences are SGHVS and FQNEAQ. The CDR3 has 15 amino acids. Deletions cut 4 bases from V and 1 base from J, with 13 bases between. CDR3 in amino acids: CASSSLAVGNTEAFF. As DNA, the CDR3 is TGTGCCAGCAGCTCTCTCGCCGTGGGGAACACTGAAGCTTTCTTT.